This TCR beta chain originates from a study of T-cell memory formation after mild COVID-19. In TCRdb, the 5' RACE reads were re-called with MiXCR into one record per CDR3 protein. The sample yields 470,000 or so distinct CDR3 sequences, around a sixth seen once. This clonotype appeared a few times. From germline, CDR1 is ENHRY and CDR2 SYGVKD. CDR3 length equals 15 residues. Trimming took off 3 bases at V and 4 bases at J, with 13 bases between the two ends. Source material: PBMCs or a T cell subset sorted from them (not recorded which). This sequence originates from an adult woman who had mild COVID-19 (a few samples of this study predate the infection). Cell type and time point are not known. The chain joins TRBV10-3 to TRBJ2-1; a possible D gene is TRBD1 (5 bases). This CDR3 is CAISEQGADYNEQFF. CDR3 coding DNA: TGTGCCATCAGTGAACAAGGGGCAGATTACAATGAGCAGTTCTTC.